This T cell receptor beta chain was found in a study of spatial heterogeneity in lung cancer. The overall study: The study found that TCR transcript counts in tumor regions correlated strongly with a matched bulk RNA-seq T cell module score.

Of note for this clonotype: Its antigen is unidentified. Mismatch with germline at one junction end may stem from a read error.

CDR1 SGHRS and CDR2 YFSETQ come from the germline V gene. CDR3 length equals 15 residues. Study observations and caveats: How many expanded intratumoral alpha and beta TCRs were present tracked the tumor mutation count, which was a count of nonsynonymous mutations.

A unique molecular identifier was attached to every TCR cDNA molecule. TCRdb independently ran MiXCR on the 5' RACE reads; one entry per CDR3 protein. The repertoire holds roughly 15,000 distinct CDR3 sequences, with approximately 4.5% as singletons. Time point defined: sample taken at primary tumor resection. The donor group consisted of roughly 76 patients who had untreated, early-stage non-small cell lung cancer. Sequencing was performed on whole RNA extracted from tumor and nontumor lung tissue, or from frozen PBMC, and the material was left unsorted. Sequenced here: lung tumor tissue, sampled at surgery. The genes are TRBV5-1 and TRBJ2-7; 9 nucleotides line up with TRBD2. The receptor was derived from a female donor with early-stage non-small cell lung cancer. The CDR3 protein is CDSSLFGTSPYEQYF. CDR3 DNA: TGCGACAGCAGCTTGTTTGGGACTAGCCCCTACGAGCAGTACTTC.